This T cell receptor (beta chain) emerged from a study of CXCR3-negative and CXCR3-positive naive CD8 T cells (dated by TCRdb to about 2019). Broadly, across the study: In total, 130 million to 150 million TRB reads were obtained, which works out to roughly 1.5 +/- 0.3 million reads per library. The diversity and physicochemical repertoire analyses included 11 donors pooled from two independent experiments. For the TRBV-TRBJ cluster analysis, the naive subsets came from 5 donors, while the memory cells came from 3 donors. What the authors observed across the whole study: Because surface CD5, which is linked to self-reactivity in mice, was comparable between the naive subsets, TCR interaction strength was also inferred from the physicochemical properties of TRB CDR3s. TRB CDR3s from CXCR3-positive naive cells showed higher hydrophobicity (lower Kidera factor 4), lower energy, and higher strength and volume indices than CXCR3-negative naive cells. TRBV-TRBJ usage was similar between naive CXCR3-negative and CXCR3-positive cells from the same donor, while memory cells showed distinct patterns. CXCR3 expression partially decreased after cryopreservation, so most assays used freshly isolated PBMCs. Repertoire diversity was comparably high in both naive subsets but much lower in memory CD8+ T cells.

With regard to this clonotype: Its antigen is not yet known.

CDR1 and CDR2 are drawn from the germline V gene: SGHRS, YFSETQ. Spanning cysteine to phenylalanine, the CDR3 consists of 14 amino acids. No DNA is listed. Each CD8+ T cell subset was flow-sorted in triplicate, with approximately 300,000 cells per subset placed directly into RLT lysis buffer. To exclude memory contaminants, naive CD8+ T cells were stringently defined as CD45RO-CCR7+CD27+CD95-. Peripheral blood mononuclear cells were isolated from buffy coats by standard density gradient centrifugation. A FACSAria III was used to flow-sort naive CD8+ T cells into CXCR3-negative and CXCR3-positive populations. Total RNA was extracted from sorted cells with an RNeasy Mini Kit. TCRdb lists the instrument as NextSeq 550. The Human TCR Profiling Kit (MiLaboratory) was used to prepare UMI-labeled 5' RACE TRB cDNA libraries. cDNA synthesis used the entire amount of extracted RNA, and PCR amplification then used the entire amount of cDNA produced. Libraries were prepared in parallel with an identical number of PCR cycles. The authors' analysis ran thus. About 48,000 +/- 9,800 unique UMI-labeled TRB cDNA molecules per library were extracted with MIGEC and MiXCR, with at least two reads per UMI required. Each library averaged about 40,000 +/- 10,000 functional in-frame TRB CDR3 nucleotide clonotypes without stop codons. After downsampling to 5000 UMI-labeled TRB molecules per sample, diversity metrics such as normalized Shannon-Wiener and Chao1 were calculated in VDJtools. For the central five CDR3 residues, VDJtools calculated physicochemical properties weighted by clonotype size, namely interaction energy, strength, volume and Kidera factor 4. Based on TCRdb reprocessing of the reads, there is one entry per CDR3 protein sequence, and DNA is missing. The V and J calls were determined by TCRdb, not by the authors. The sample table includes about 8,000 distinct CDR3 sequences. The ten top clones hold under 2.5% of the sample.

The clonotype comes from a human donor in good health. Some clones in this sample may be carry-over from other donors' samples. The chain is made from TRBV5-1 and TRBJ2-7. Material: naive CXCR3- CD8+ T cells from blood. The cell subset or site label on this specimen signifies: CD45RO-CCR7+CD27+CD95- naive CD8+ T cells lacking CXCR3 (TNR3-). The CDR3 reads CASSRQDGTYEQYF.